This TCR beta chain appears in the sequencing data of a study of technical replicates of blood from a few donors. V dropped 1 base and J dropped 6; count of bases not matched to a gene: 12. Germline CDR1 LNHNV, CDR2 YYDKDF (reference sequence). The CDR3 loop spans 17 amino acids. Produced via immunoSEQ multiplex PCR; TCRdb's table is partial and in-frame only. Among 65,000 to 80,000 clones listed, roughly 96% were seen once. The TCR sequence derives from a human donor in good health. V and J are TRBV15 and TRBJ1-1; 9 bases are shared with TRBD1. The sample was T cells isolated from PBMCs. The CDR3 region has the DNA TGTGCCACCAGCAGAGGGTTCGTTCGACAGGGGGTTTCTGAAGCTTTCTTT. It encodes CATSRGFVRQGVSEAFF. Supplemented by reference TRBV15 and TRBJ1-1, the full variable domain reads DAMVIQNPRYQVTQFGKPVTLSCSQTLNHNVMYWYQQKSSQAPKLLFHYYDKDFNNEADTPDNFQSRRPNTSFCFLDIRSPGLGDTAMYLCATSRGFVRQGVSEAFFGQGTRLTVV.